This is a list of T cell receptor beta chains from one sample in a study of Graves' ophthalmopathy and Graves' hyperthyroidism. MiXCR, run by TCRdb on the multiplex PCR reads, gives a single entry per CDR3 protein. This repertoire shows about 500,000 distinct CDR3 sequences, less than 45% found once; its top ten account for roughly 4%. The material sequenced was peripheral blood or thyroid tissue (not recorded which). These receptors were taken from an adult man with Graves' hyperthyroidism. The conserved cysteine and the conserved F or W are not part of the CDR3 here. Size is stated for part of the rows, as once, few or many counts, or as a class when the clone is expanded.

TRBV29-1	many	TRBJ1-1	SVEKGGTEAF
TRBV20-1	many	TRBJ1-5	SASPGNNQPQH
TRBV7-9	-	TRBJ2-5	ASSLVDGGEEQY
TRBV24-1	-	TRBJ2-1	ATSDPGPLGNEQF
TRBV20-1	-	-	SARANVLAGASHNEQF
TRBV29-1	-	TRBJ2-5	SVEGTPGETQY
TRBV6-1	many	TRBJ1-5	ASSEDGQGHQPQH
TRBV9	-	TRBJ1-1	ASSSEGQGTEAF
TRBV5-1	few	TRBJ1-5	ASSYHPATGWGNQPQH
TRBV24-1	-	TRBJ2-3	ATSVPRPLAGVGTDTQY
TRBV29-1	-	TRBJ1-2	SVVGGDENGYT
TRBV2	-	TRBJ2-1	ASRGQGMANEQF
TRBV20-1	-	TRBJ1-5	SAPPVMGGNQPQH
TRBV12-5	-	TRBJ2-7	ASGLDGTRGNEQY
TRBV10-3	-	TRBJ1-4	AIGEKLF
TRBV19	many	TRBJ1-3	ARRWGRTYSGNTIY
TRBV12-3/TRBV12-4	many	TRBJ1-6	ASSLLDSGNSPLH
TRBV12-3/TRBV12-4	many	TRBJ2-7	ASSTTGDGSYEQY
TRBV7-9	many	TRBJ2-5	ASSSGTGGWETQY
TRBV5-5	many	TRBJ2-5	ASSSRQGRSETQY
TRBV12-3/TRBV12-4	-	TRBJ1-5	ASSRTMAYSNQPQH
TRBV29-1	few	-	SVGRGGMSERRGEQF
TRBV7-9	-	TRBJ1-4	ASSLKGDPNEKLF
TRBV25-1	-	TRBJ1-3	ASSDIPGQGASSGNTIY
TRBV4-2	many	TRBJ1-1	ASSQEGGGPLNTEAF
TRBV3-1	few	TRBJ2-5	ASSQGGWVAVQETQY
TRBV9	-	TRBJ2-2	ASSGFRRGHTGELF
TRBV6-5	few	TRBJ1-1	ASSPPRVQGNEAF
TRBV20-1	many	TRBJ2-5	SAILGGGVQETQY
TRBV9	-	TRBJ1-4	ASSVGQGSEKLF
TRBV7-2	-	TRBJ1-5	ASSPEGTSGSNQPQH
TRBV7-9	few	TRBJ2-3	ASSTTSGGTGDTQY
TRBV20-1	few	TRBJ2-3	SACPDRATDTQY
TRBV7-9	many	TRBJ2-5	ASSLTDPETQY
TRBV5-8	many	TRBJ2-5	ASSGNRETQY
TRBV29-1	many	TRBJ1-5	SVEWVPSGPQH
TRBV10-3	-	TRBJ2-7	AISVADRAPDRYEQY